The 13 T cell receptor beta chains below were found in one sample sequenced in a study of T-cell memory formation after mild COVID-19. From the 5' RACE reads, TCRdb called clonotypes with MiXCR, one entry per CDR3 protein. Of nearly 110,000 distinct CDR3 sequences listed, 13% to 15% are singletons. The sample was PBMCs or a T cell subset sorted from them (not recorded which). The receptors stem from a young man who had mild COVID-19 (a few samples of this study predate the infection). Cell type and time point are not known.

The chain has TRBV6-5 and TRBJ2-1, with D perhaps given as TRBD1 or TRBD2 (6 bases each). The germline gives CDR1 MNHEY, CDR2 SVGAGI. V was shortened by 2 bases and J by 5 bases, with 13 bases between the two germline ends. The CDR3 loop spans 15 amino acids. Written as DNA, the CDR3 is TGTGCCAGCAGTTACGGCCTGGGGGGCAACAATGAGCAGTTCTTC. Protein: CASSYGLGGNNEQFF.

In its sample, this clonotype was seen a few times. V and J are TRBV19 and TRBJ1-2; D is undetermined. The ends were cut back, 5 bases at V and 3 bases at J, with 13 bases in the middle. Germline-derived CDR1 and CDR2 are LNHDA and SQIVND (reference sequence). This CDR3 region has 14 residues. CDR3 loop: CASSGQDGDYGYTF. The CDR3 nucleotides are TGTGCCAGTAGTGGTCAGGATGGGGACTATGGCTACACCTTC.

The chain uses TRBV6-2 or TRBV6-3 and TRBJ1-2; no clear D gene. Between the trimmed V and J ends, which lost 0 bases and 4 bases, there was a span of 9 bases. The CDR3 consists of 14 residues. The germline CDR1 and CDR2 sequences are MNHEY and SVGEGT. This CDR3 is CASSYSGSFYGYTF. CDR3 coding DNA: TGTGCCAGCAGTTACTCGGGGAGCTTCTATGGCTACACCTTC.

This clonotype was observed a handful of times. The V gene is TRBV9, the J gene TRBJ1-6, with a tentative D call TRBD1 (5 bases). Trimming took off 0 bases at V and 11 bases at J, with 9 bases between the two ends. CDR3 length equals 13 residues. Germline values: CDR1 SGDLS, CDR2 YYNGEE. This CDR3 reads CASSVGGGTPLHF. The CDR3 DNA is TGTGCCAGCAGCGTAGGTGGGGGTACACCCCTCCACTTT.

The J gene is TRBJ2-6, the V gene TRBV7-9; tentative D call: TRBD1 (6 bases). CDR1 and CDR2 from the germline V gene are SEHNR and FQNEAQ (reference sequence). V lost 0 bases, J lost 4 bases, and 19 bases lay in between. The CDR3 totals 19 residues. The CDR3 sequence is CASSLARGLGAAGANVLTF. CDR3 DNA sequence: TGTGCCAGCAGCTTAGCCCGCGGTCTGGGGGCCGCCGGGGCCAACGTCCTGACTTTC.

The J gene is TRBJ2-3, the V gene TRBV7-3; the D gene could be TRBD1 or TRBD2 (5 bases each). Deletions cut 0 bases from V and 6 bases from J, with 10 bases between. The CDR3 length is 14 residues. CDR1 and CDR2 (germline): SGHTA, FQGTGA. CDR3 bases: TGTGCCAGCAGCTTAACGGGACCCCCGGATACGCAGTATTTT. Encoded protein: CASSLTGPPDTQYF.

This clonotype has at least ten counts. The chain recombines TRBV5-5 with TRBJ2-5, with D possibly matching TRBD2 (5 bases). V shed 3 bases and J shed 5 bases, with 20 bases lying between them. Germline V gene lookup returns CDR1 SGHKS and CDR2 YYEKEE (reference sequence). This CDR3 contains 16 residues. The CDR3, as DNA: TGTGCCAGCAGCTGGGTGGGAGACTCCGGCCGGGAGACCCAGTACTTC. Residues: CASSWVGDSGRETQYF.

This clonotype was found a few times. The chain links TRBV2 to TRBJ1-1; TRBD1 matches at 7 bases. This CDR3 has 15 residues. Per the germline V gene, CDR1 is SNHLY and CDR2 is FYNNEI. V gave up 4 bases and J gave up 5 bases; unmatched junction bases: 10. CDR3 region: CASSASGTGETEAFF. The CDR3 bases are TGTGCCAGCAGTGCTAGTGGTACAGGGGAAACTGAAGCTTTCTTT.

This clonotype was seen only a few times. The chain has TRBV4-1 and TRBJ1-5; D is ambiguous. Trimming removed 4 bases from V and 2 bases from J, with 12 bases in between. The germline V gene has CDR1 MGHRA and CDR2 YSYEKL. This CDR3 is built from 15 residues. The CDR3 loop reads CASSPRWVGNQPQHF. The CDR3 DNA is TGCGCCAGCAGCCCCCGATGGGTAGGCAATCAGCCCCAGCATTTT.

The gene calls are TRBV11-2 and TRBJ2-3; TRBD2 agrees at 11 bases. Trimming at V came to 5 bases and at J to 1 base, leaving 8 bases not matched to a gene. CDR1 and CDR2 from the germline V gene are SGHAT and FQNNGV. The CDR3 loop spans 17 amino acids. The CDR3 here is CASSGGPGLAGTDTQYF. Here the CDR3 DNA reads TGTGCCAGCAGCGGAGGCCCGGGACTAGCGGGCACAGATACGCAGTATTTT.

The J gene is TRBJ2-7, the V gene TRBV6-1; the D is unclear. Germline CDR1 is MNHNS and CDR2 is SASEGT. The CDR3 covers 13 residues. V lost 3 bases to trimming and J lost 0 bases, with 6 bases between them. CDR3 residues: CASSELSSYEQYF. The CDR3 DNA follows: TGTGCCAGCAGTGAGCTGAGCTCCTACGAGCAGTACTTC.

This clonotype was counted a few times. The V and J genes are TRBV2 and TRBJ2-3; 12 bases align to TRBD1. CDR3 length equals 15 residues. The J segment lost 5 bases and the V segment lost 3 bases, leaving 3 bases of the junction unmatched. Germline CDR1 SNHLY, CDR2 FYNNEI. CDR3 sequence reads: CASSEGTGGLDTQYF. The CDR3 DNA reads as TGTGCCAGCAGTGAGGGGACAGGGGGCCTAGATACGCAGTATTTT.

This clonotype occurred a few times. The chain has TRBV7-9 and TRBJ2-5; 9 nucleotides align to TRBD1. Germline trimming cut 3 bases from V and 2 bases from J; bases unmatched to any gene: 4. Germline loops: CDR1 SEHNR, CDR2 FQNEAQ (reference sequence). The CDR3 loop spans 15 amino acids. The CDR3 sequence: CASSFLGQGQETQYF. The CDR3 nucleotides read TGTGCCAGCAGCTTCCTCGGACAGGGGCAAGAGACCCAGTACTTC.